Listed here are 31 T cell receptor beta chains from one sample, sequenced in a study of blood T cells in healthy people across ages. PCR was performed a second time for roughly 6 to 12 cycles using a sample-barcoded 5' primer and a J-beta primer mix. TCRdb itself ran the 5' RACE reads through MiXCR, one entry per CDR3 protein. The data show 550,000 to 650,000 distinct CDR3 sequences, roughly a quarter seen once. This sample was shared with a second study, whose subject was T cells of mothers and their children.

Sequencing was done on a sample of blood. These receptors all come from a boy between 2 and 15 years old in good health.

This clonotype has more than one count but fewer than ten. The chain employs TRBV5-1 and TRBJ1-2; TRBD1 aligns across 7 bases. Germline CDR1 SGHRS, CDR2 YFSETQ. This CDR3 is 17 amino acids long. V shed 2 bases, J shed 3 bases, and the junction held 13 bases outside the gene matches. The CDR3 loop reads CASSFEPVRGTYYGYTF. DNA for the CDR3: TGCGCCAGCAGCTTCGAACCCGTCAGGGGGACCTACTATGGCTACACCTTC. The whole variable domain, filled in from reference TRBV5-1 and TRBJ1-2, reads KAGVTQTPRYLIKTRGQQVTLSCSPISGHRSVSWYQQTPGQGLQFLFEYFSETQRNKGNFPGRFSGRQFSNSRSEMNVSTLELGDSALYLCASSFEPVRGTYYGYTFGSGTRLTVV.

The V and J genes are TRBV27 and TRBJ2-5; 12 bases match TRBD2. The CDR3 covers 15 residues. CDR1 is MNHEY and CDR2 is SMNVEV in the germline V gene (reference sequence). With V trimmed by 6 bases and J by 4 bases, 6 bases remained unmatched. The CDR3 sequence: CASRLAGGPVETQYF. The CDR3 nucleotides read TGTGCCAGCAGGCTAGCGGGAGGGCCCGTAGAGACCCAGTACTTC.

This clonotype was counted a few times. The rearrangement links TRBV6-1 to TRBJ2-7; TRBD2 matches 12 bases. The CDR3 has 16 amino acids. Germline CDR1 MNHNS, CDR2 SASEGT. V lost 6 bases and J lost 2; bases outside the gene matches: 8. CDR3 sequence: CASRPALAGGPYEQYF. CDR3 nucleotide sequence: TGTGCCAGCAGACCCGCCCTAGCGGGAGGGCCCTACGAGCAGTACTTC.

The chain joins TRBV27 to TRBJ2-5; a possible D gene is TRBD2 (5 bases). CDR1 and CDR2 (germline): MNHEY, SMNVEV (reference sequence). V lost 5 bases to trimming and J lost 5 bases, with 18 bases between them. The CDR3 covers 15 residues. The CDR3 nucleotides are TGTGCCAGCAGTCGGTTAGGATTCGGGGAGGAGACCCAGTACTTC. It yields the protein CASSRLGFGEETQYF.

This clonotype was found a few times. This chain uses TRBV11-2 with TRBJ2-4; TRBD1 matches at 7 bases. Germline assignment: CDR1 SGHAT and CDR2 FQNNGV. This CDR3 comprises 15 residues. The trim removed 4 bases at V and 3 bases at J, leaving 6 bases unmatched. Here the CDR3 DNA reads TGTGCCAGCAGCTCGCTAGGGGGCCGCAAAAACATTCAGTACTTC. It specifies CASSSLGGRKNIQYF.

In regard to this clonotype: The junction departs from germline at one end; a sequencing error may be responsible. V usage is TRBV12-3 or TRBV12-4 and J usage is TRBJ2-3, with 10 bases aligning to TRBD2. This CDR3 region has 15 residues. The CDR3 is CASSPPSGSTDTEYF. CDR3 in DNA: TGTGCCAGCAGTCCTCCTAGCGGGAGCACAGATACGGAGTATTTT.

This clonotype was observed many times. The chain combines TRBV29-1 with TRBJ2-5; tentatively, D is TRBD1 (6 bases). This CDR3 spans 12 amino acids. Trimming pared 4 bases from V and 2 bases from J, leaving 8 bases between. Germline V gene lookup returns CDR1 SQVTM and CDR2 ANQGSEA. This CDR3 is CSVGQGQETQYF. DNA of the CDR3: TGCAGCGTTGGGCAGGGGCAAGAGACCCAGTACTTC.

The table lists this clonotype with a few counts. CDR3 region: CSVDGGAQETQYF. CDR3 DNA sequence: TGCAGCGTTGATGGGGGAGCCCAAGAGACCCAGTACTTC. The chain carries TRBV29-1 and TRBJ2-1; D assignment may be TRBD1 or TRBD2 (5 bases each). Gene TRBJ2-5 matches the end of the DNA better, so the J call may be wrong. This CDR3 is 13 amino acids long. Germline assignment: CDR1 SQVTM and CDR2 ANQGSEA.

The V gene is TRBV12-3 or TRBV12-4, the J gene TRBJ2-3; D uncertain. V lost 2 bases, J lost 6 bases, and 12 bases lay in between. The CDR3 extends over 14 amino acids. DNA of the CDR3: TGTGCCAGCAGTTTATCCCTCCCTACGGATACGCAGTATTTT. It translates to CASSLSLPTDTQYF.

V is TRBV7-2 and J is TRBJ2-2, with 8 bases fitting TRBD2. Germline V gene lookup returns CDR1 SGHTA and CDR2 FQGNSA. With 5 bases clipped from V and 7 bases from J, the junction kept 12 bases outside the gene matches. The CDR3 runs 16 residues. The DNA for the CDR3 is TGTGCCAGCAGCCCAAGGGGGGGACTAGTTGGCGGGGAGCTGTTTTTT. This gives the protein CASSPRGGLVGGELFF.

The chain uses TRBV20-1 and TRBJ2-6; TRBD1 might be the D (6 bases). Germline V CDR1 and CDR2: DFQATT, SNEGSKA (reference sequence). This CDR3 has 15 residues. Trimming shortened V by 3 bases and J by 2 bases, and 11 bases separated the two germline ends. This CDR3 is CSASAGGPGANVLTF. The CDR3 region has the DNA TGCAGTGCTAGTGCTGGGGGCCCTGGGGCCAACGTCCTGACTTTC.

The V gene is TRBV24-1, the J gene TRBJ2-1, with D unresolved. Germline CDR1 KGHDR, CDR2 SFDVKD. V was trimmed by 7 bases and J by 6 bases, leaving 9 bases between them. This CDR3 has 12 residues. CDR3 protein: CATSSYSNEQFF. In nucleotides, the CDR3 is TGTGCCACCAGCTCTTACTCCAATGAGCAGTTCTTC.

The chain uses TRBV7-9 and TRBJ2-2; unclear D gene. CDR3 size: 15 residues. The V and J ends lost 3 bases and 5 bases respectively, with 13 bases between them. From germline, CDR1 is SEHNR and CDR2 FQNEAQ (reference sequence). CDR3 amino acids: CASSFLDLKTGELFF. Written as DNA, the CDR3 is TGTGCCAGCAGCTTCCTCGACTTGAAAACCGGGGAGCTGTTTTTT. The variable domain in full, completed from reference TRBV7-9 and TRBJ2-2, reads DTGVSQNPRHKITKRGQNVTFRCDPISEHNRLYWYRQTLGQGPEFLTYFQNEAQLEKSRLLSDRFSAERPKGSFSTLEIQRTEQGDSAMYLCASSFLDLKTGELFFGEGSRLTVL.

This sequence joins TRBV29-1 and TRBJ1-1; D is unclear. CDR1 and CDR2 from the germline V gene are SQVTM and ANQGSEA. This CDR3 comprises 12 residues. Trimming removed 8 bases at V and 1 base at J, with 11 bases between. The CDR3 coding sequence is TGCAGCACTCGAGACGGGAACACTGAAGCTTTCTTT. It encodes CSTRDGNTEAFF. The full variable domain, with the rest looked up from reference TRBV29-1 and TRBJ1-1, is SAVISQKPSRDICQRGTSLTIQCQVDSQVTMMFWYRQQPGQSLTLIATANQGSEATYESGFVIDKFPISRPNLTFSTLTVSNMSPEDSSIYLCSTRDGNTEAFFGQGTRLTVV.

The chain carries TRBV5-8 and TRBJ1-2, with TRBD1 matching over 7 bases. The CDR3 consists of 14 residues. Germline lookup yields CDR1 SGHTS and CDR2 YDEGEE. V was pared by 4 bases and J by 6 bases, with 9 bases of the junction left unmatched. Here the CDR3 DNA reads TGTGCCAGCAGCGTTTTCGACAGGGTGGATGGCTACACCTTC. This encodes CASSVFDRVDGYTF.

J is TRBJ1-2 and V is TRBV11-2; 7 bases map to TRBD1. J lost 4 bases, V lost 4 bases, and 9 bases had no gene match. The CDR3 consists of 15 residues. Germline V CDR1 and CDR2: SGHAT, FQNNGV. The CDR3 is CASSSTGYPTYGYTF. The CDR3 nucleotides read TGTGCCAGCAGCTCGACAGGGTACCCCACCTATGGCTACACCTTC.

The CDR3 nucleotides are TGCGCCAGCAGCCAAGATTTTGGCCTCTACGAGCAGTACTTC. Protein product: CASSQDFGLYEQYF. The J gene is TRBJ2-7, the V gene TRBV4-3, with D uncertain. The V end lost 0 bases, the J end lost 3 bases, and 9 bases lay between the germline ends. CDR1 and CDR2 (germline): LGHNA, YSLEER. The CDR3 extends over 14 amino acids.

CDR3 nucleotides: TGTGCCAGCAGCCGGACAGGCTCCACTAATGAAAAACTGTTTTTT. This codes for CASSRTGSTNEKLFF. The chain carries TRBV11-2 and TRBJ1-4, with 7 bases matching TRBD1. The V and J ends lost 5 bases and 2 bases, in that order; junction bases with no gene match: 5. CDR3 length: 15 residues. Germline V gene lookup returns CDR1 SGHAT and CDR2 FQNNGV.

The table lists this clonotype with a few counts. This rearrangement joins TRBV29-1 to TRBJ1-2; 10 bases line up with TRBD1. Germline V gene data show CDR1 as SQVTM and CDR2 as ANQGSEA. This CDR3 is built from 12 residues. Trimming cost V 4 bases and J 8 bases; bases outside gene matches: 4. DNA of the CDR3: TGCAGCGTTGTAGAGGGACAGGGGGGCTACACCTTC. Translated: CSVVEGQGGYTF.

This chain connects TRBV5-1 to TRBJ1-1, with 7 bases fitting TRBD1. The CDR3 runs 19 residues. Trimming removed 4 bases from V and 2 bases from J; junction bases left unmatched: 20. Germline CDR1 and CDR2: SGHRS and YFSETQ. The CDR3 protein is CASSPWEQGFADENTEAFF. As DNA, the CDR3 is TGCGCCAGCAGCCCTTGGGAACAGGGGTTCGCAGATGAAAACACTGAAGCTTTCTTT.

The chain couples TRBV20-1 to TRBJ2-7; D uncertain. Germline CDR1 reads DFQATT; CDR2 reads SNEGSKA (reference sequence). This CDR3 is 14 amino acids long. Between the trimmed V and J ends, which lost 0 bases and 0 bases, there was a span of 9 bases. This chain's CDR3 is CSARERSSSYEQYF. The CDR3 bases are TGCAGTGCTAGAGAAAGGTCAAGCTCCTACGAGCAGTACTTC.

J is TRBJ2-6 and V is TRBV27; D call uncertain. V was cut by 3 bases and J by 0 bases, with 6 bases left in between. CDR1 is MNHEY, CDR2 SMNVEV, per germline (reference sequence). The CDR3 spans 15 residues. CDR3: CASSLTSSGANVLTF. CDR3 DNA: TGTGCCAGCAGTTTGACCAGCTCTGGGGCCAACGTCCTGACTTTC.

The chain uses TRBV4-3 and TRBJ1-2; no clear D. Germline V CDR1 and CDR2: LGHNA, YSLEER. The CDR3 covers 13 residues. V was shortened by 4 bases and J by 2 bases, with 8 bases between the two germline ends. This CDR3 is CASSPTENYGYTF. CDR3 nucleotide sequence: TGCGCCAGCAGCCCTACAGAGAACTATGGCTACACCTTC.

This chain connects TRBV15 to TRBJ2-5; D gene ambiguous. TRBJ2-7 matches the DNA end more closely, so the J call is doubtful. The CDR3 is 14 residues long. Germline V gene sequence: CDR1 LNHNV, CDR2 YYDKDF (reference sequence). The CDR3 bases are TGTGCCACCAGCAGAGATGTATGGGGCTACGAGCAGTACTTC. Amino acids: CATSRDVWGYEQYF.

V is TRBV27 and J is TRBJ1-2; no reliable D call. V lost 2 bases to trimming and J lost 3 bases, with 13 bases between them. This CDR3 is built from 15 residues. The germline gives CDR1 MNHEY, CDR2 SMNVEV (reference sequence). CDR3 region: CASSLVLGYDYGYTF. DNA for the CDR3: TGTGCCAGCAGTTTAGTGTTAGGGTACGACTATGGCTACACCTTC.

This clonotype was observed a few times. Sequence at one end of the junction differs from germline and may be a read error. The CDR3 loop is CASSPRDVRRPYVRNTEAFF. CDR3 coding DNA: TGTGCCAGCTCACCTCGGGATGTCAGGCGACCCTATGTGCGGAACACTGAAGCCTTCTTT. This chain connects TRBV18 to TRBJ1-1; D remains unclear. Per the germline V gene, CDR1 is KGHSH and CDR2 is LQKENI. The CDR3 spans 20 residues.

This clonotype appeared many times. The rearrangement uses TRBV29-1 and TRBJ2-5, with 7 bases aligning to TRBD2. The junction had 4 bases not matched to a gene; V was cut back by 4 bases and J by 5 bases. This CDR3 has 12 amino acids. In germline, CDR1 is SQVTM, CDR2 ANQGSEA. The CDR3 DNA reads TGCAGCGTTGGACGGGGAGGGGAGACCCAGTACTTC. This encodes CSVGRGGETQYF.

This chain uses TRBV29-1 with TRBJ2-5; tentatively, D is TRBD1 (5 bases). The CDR3 is 12 amino acids. V was clipped by 4 bases and J by 5 bases, with 11 bases between them. Germline V gene lookup returns CDR1 SQVTM and CDR2 ANQGSEA. As DNA, the CDR3 is TGCAGCGTTGCCCAGGGCCGGGAGACCCAGTACTTC. This translates into CSVAQGRETQYF.

The CDR3 region has the DNA TGTGCCAGCAGTTTATCCCCCAATCAGCCCCAGCATTTT. Translating gives CASSLSPNQPQHF. The V gene is TRBV27, the J gene TRBJ1-5; no reliable D call. With 0 bases removed from V and 3 bases from J, the gap between germline ends came to 3 bases. The CDR3 contains 13 residues. CDR1 and CDR2 from the germline V gene are MNHEY and SMNVEV (reference sequence).

A remark on this clonotype: In this CDR3 the conserved last residue, phenylalanine or tryptophan, is missing, so a read error is likely. This chain uses TRBV4-3 with TRBJ1-5; tentative D call: TRBD1 (5 bases). This CDR3 has 14 residues. The V and J ends lost 0 bases and 2 bases respectively, with 5 bases between them. Per the germline V gene, CDR1 is LGHNA and CDR2 is YSLEER. The CDR3 sequence: CASSQDRGNQPQHL. The CDR3 nucleotides read TGCGCCAGCAGCCAAGACAGGGGCAATCAGCCCCAGCATCTT.

CDR3 DNA sequence: TGCGCCAGCAGCTTGGATCTCAGGGGGCAGTACTTC. Protein sequence: CASSLDLRGQYF. The J gene is TRBJ2-5, the V gene TRBV5-1, with 7 bases that match TRBD1. V gave up 0 bases and J gave up 11 bases; unmatched junction bases: 4. The CDR3 totals 12 residues. The germline V gene has CDR1 SGHRS and CDR2 YFSETQ.